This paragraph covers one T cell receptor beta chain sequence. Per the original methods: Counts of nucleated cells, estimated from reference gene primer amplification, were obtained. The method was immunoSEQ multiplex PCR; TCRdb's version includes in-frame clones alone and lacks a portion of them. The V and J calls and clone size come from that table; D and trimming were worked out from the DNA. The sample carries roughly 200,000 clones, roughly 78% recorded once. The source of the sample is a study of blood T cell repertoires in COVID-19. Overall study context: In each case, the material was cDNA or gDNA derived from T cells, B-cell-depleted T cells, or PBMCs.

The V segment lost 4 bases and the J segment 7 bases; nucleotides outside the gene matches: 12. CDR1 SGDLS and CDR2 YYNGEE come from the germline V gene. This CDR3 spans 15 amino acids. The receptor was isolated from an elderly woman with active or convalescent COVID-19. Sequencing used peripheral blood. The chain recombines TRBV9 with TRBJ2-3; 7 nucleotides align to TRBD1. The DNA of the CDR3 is TGTGCCAGCAGCCCGGGACAGATTTCCCGGAATACGCAGTATTTT. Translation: CASSPGQISRNTQYF.